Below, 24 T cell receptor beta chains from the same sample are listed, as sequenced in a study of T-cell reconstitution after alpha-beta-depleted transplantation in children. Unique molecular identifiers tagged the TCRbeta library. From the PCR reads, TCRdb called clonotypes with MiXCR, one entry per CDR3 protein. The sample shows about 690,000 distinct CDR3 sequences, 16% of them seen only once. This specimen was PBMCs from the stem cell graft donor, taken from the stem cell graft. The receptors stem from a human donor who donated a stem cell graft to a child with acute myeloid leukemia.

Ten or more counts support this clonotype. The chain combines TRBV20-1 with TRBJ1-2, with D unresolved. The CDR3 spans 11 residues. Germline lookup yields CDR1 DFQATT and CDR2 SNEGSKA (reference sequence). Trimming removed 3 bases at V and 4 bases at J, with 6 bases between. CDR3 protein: CSASIGYGYTF. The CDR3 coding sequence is TGCAGTGCTAGTATTGGCTATGGCTACACCTTC.

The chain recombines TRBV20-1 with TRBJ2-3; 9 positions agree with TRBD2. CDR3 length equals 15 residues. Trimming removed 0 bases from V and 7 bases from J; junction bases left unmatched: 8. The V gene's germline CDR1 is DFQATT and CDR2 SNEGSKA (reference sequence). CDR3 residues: CSARDASGAKNTQYF. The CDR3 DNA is TGCAGTGCTAGAGATGCTAGCGGGGCTAAAAATACGCAGTATTTT.

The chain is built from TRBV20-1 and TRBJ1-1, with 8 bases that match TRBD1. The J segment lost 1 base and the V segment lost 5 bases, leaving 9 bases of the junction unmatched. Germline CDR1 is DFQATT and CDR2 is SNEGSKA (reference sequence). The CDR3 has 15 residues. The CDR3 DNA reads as TGCAGTGCTGAGACAGGGGTACGAGGGAACACTGAAGCTTTCTTT. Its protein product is CSAETGVRGNTEAFF.

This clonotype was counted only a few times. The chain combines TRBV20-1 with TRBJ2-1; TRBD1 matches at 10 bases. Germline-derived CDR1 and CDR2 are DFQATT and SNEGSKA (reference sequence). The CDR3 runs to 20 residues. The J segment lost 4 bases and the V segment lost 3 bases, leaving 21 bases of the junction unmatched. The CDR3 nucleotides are TGCAGTGCTAGGAGGGACAGGGGAAATAAGAGGGGACCCCTTTACAATGAGCAGTTCTTC. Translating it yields CSARRDRGNKRGPLYNEQFF.

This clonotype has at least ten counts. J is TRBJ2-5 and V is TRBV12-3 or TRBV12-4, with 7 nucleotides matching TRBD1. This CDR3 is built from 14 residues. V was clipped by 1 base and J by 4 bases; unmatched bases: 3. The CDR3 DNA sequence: TGTGCCAGCAGTTTAGGATACAGGGGAGAGACCCAGTACTTC. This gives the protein CASSLGYRGETQYF.

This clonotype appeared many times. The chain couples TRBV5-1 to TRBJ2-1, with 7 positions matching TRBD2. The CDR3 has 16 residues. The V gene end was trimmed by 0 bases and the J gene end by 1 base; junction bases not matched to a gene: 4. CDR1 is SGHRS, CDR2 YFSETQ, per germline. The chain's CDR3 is CASSLGGGGSYNEQFF. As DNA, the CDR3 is TGCGCCAGCAGCTTGGGGGGGGGTGGATCCTACAATGAGCAGTTCTTC.

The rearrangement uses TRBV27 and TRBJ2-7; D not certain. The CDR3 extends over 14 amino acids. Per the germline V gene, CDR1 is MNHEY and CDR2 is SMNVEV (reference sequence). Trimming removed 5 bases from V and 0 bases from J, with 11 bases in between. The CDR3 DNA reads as TGTGCCAGCAGTCCGGTCATGAGCTCCTACGAGCAGTACTTC. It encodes CASSPVMSSYEQYF.

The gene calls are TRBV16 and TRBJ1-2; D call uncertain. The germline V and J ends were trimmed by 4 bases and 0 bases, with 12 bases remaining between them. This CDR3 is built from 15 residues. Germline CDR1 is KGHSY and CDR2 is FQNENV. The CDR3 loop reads CASSLRTAANYGYTF. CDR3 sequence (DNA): TGTGCCAGCAGCCTCAGGACGGCTGCTAACTATGGCTACACCTTC.

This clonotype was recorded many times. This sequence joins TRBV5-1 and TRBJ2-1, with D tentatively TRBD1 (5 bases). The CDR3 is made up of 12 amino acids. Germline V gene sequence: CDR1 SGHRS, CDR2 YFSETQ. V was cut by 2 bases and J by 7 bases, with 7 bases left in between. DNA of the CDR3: TGCGCCAGCAGCTTAGACAGTAATGAGCAGTTCTTC. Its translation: CASSLDSNEQFF.

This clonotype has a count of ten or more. The CDR3: CSASRQGRADTQYF. CDR3 nucleotide sequence: TGCAGTGCTAGCCGACAGGGACGGGCAGATACGCAGTATTTT. The chain carries TRBV20-1 and TRBJ2-3, with 7 nucleotides matching TRBD1. The CDR3 extends over 14 amino acids. J was trimmed by 4 bases and V by 3 bases; bases with no gene match: 7. Looked up from germline, CDR1 is DFQATT and CDR2 is SNEGSKA (reference sequence).

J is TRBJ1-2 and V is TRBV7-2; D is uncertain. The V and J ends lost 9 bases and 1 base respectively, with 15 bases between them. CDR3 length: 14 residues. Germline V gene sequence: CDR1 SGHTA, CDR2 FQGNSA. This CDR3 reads CASREASFNYGYTF. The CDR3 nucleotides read TGTGCCAGTCGAGAGGCTTCTTTTAACTATGGCTACACCTTC.

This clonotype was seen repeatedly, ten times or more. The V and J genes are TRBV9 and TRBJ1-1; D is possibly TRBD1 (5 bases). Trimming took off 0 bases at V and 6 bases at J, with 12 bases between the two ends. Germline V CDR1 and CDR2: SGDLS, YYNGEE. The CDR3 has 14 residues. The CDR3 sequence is CASSVAPVGAEAFF. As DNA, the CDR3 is TGTGCCAGCAGCGTAGCTCCGGTAGGGGCTGAAGCTTTCTTT.

The CDR3 DNA reads TGTGCCAGCACCCCAGGAGGGTACACAGATACGCAGTATTTT. Its translation: CASTPGGYTDTQYF. The rearrangement uses TRBV7-2 and TRBJ2-3; TRBD2 is a possible D gene (6 bases). Trimming left V 7 bases short and J 2 bases short, with 13 bases between. The CDR3 has 14 amino acids. Per germline, CDR1 SGHTA and CDR2 FQGNSA.

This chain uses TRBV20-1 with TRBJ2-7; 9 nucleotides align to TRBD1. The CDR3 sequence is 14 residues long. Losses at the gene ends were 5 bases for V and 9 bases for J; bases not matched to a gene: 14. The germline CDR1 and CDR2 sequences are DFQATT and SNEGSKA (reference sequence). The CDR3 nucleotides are TGCAGTGCTCGACGGGACAGGGACCCAACGAGGCAGTACTTC. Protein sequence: CSARRDRDPTRQYF.

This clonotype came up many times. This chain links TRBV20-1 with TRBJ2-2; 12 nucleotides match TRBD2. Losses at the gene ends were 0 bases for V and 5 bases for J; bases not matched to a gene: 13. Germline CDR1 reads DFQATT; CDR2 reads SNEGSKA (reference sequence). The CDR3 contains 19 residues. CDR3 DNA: TGCAGTGCTAGAGATGCCTCGGGACTAGCGGGTTTCCATACCGGGGAGCTGTTTTTT. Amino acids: CSARDASGLAGFHTGELFF.

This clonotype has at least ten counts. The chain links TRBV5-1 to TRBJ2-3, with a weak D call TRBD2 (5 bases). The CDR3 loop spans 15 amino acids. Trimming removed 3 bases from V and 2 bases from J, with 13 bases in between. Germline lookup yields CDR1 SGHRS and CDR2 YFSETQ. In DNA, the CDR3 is TGCGCCAGCAGCTCGCTTCCGGGGAACACAGATACGCAGTATTTT. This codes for CASSSLPGNTDTQYF.

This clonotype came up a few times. This CDR3 is CSAVGGTGFNNEQFF. CDR3 sequence (DNA): TGCAGTGCAGTGGGGGGGACAGGTTTCAACAATGAGCAGTTCTTC. V is TRBV20-1 and J is TRBJ2-1; the D gene is possibly TRBD1 (8 bases). V was trimmed by 6 bases and J by 5 bases, leaving 20 bases between them. The germline V gene encodes CDR1 DFQATT and CDR2 SNEGSKA (reference sequence). The CDR3 length is 15 residues.

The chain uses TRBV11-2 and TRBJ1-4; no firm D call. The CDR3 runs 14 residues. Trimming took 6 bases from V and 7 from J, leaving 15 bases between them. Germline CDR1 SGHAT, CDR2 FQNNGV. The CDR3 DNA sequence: TGTGCCAGCAGTCTGGCATCGGGTATTGAAAAACTGTTTTTT. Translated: CASSLASGIEKLFF. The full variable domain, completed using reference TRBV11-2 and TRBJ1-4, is EAGVAQSPRYKIIEKRQSVAFWCNPISGHATLYWYQQILGQGPKLLIQFQNNGVVDDSQLPKDRFSAERLKGVDSTLKIQPAKLEDSAVYLCASSLASGIEKLFFGSGTQLSVL.

The CDR3 is CASNIDRFYEQYV. The CDR3 nucleotides read TGTGCCAGCAACATAGACAGGTTCTACGAGCAGTACGTC. This chain links TRBV6-4 with TRBJ2-7; D may be TRBD1 (6 bases). Deletions cut 7 bases from V and 3 bases from J, with 13 bases between. Germline CDR1 and CDR2: MRHNA and SNTAGT. The CDR3 spans 13 residues.

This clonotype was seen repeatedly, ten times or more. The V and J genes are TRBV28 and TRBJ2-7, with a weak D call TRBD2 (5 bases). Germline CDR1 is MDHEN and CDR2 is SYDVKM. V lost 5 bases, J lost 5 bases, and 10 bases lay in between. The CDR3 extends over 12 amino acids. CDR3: CASSTGIDEQYV. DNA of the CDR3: TGTGCCAGCAGTACCGGGATCGACGAGCAGTACGTC.

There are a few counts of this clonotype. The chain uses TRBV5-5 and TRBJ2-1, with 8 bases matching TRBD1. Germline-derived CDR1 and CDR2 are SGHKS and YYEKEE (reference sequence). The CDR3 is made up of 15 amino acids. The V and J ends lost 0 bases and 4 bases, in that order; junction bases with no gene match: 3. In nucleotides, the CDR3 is TGTGCCAGCAGCTTGGGCGGGGACAGGTACAATGAGCAGTTCTTC. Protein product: CASSLGGDRYNEQFF.

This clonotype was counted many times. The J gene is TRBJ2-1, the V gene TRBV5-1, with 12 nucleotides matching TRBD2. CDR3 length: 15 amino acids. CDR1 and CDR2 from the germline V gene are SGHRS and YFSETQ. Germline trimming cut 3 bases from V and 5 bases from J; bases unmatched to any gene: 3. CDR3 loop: CASSWTSGANNEQFF. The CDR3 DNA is TGCGCCAGCAGCTGGACTAGCGGGGCCAACAATGAGCAGTTCTTC.

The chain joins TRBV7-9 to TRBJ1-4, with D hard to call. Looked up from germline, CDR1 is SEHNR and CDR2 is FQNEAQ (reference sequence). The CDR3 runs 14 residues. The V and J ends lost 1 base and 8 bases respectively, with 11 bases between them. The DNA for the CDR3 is TGTGCCAGCAGCTTAGGGGCCCATCGGGAAAAACTGTTTTTT. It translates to CASSLGAHREKLFF. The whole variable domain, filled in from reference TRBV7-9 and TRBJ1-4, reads DTGVSQNPRHKITKRGQNVTFRCDPISEHNRLYWYRQTLGQGPEFLTYFQNEAQLEKSRLLSDRFSAERPKGSFSTLEIQRTEQGDSAMYLCASSLGAHREKLFFGSGTQLSVL.

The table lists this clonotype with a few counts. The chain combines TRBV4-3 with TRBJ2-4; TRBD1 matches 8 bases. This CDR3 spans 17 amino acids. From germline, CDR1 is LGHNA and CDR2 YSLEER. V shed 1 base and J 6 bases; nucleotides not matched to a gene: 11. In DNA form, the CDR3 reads TGCGCCAGCAGCCAAGGGATCGGACAGGGTCCAAGAAACATTCAGTACTTC. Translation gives CASSQGIGQGPRNIQYF.